These T cell receptor beta chains were read from a single sample in a study of neurological immune-mediated disorders. TCRdb called the 5' RACE reads again in MiXCR, with one record for every CDR3 protein. The sample consists of around 30,000 distinct CDR3 sequences, approximately 1.5% of them appearing once. Specimen: PBMCs. These receptor sequences come from a woman in her 30s with multiple sclerosis. Each CDR3 is given with its conserved first and last residue.

J gene | CDR3 length | V gene | CDR3 protein
TRBJ2-7 | 14 | TRBV7-9 | CASSGGPTSYEQYF
TRBJ1-2 | 19 | TRBV20-1 | CSARDIRGKSVYFGDGYTF
TRBJ1-2 | 16 | TRBV27 | CASSLWGTENNYGYTF
TRBJ2-1 | 16 | TRBV15 | CATSNFGSSSYNEQFF
TRBJ1-5 | 14 | TRBV6-5 | CASSYSGLYQPQHF
TRBJ2-2 | 15 | TRBV7-6 | CASSLGRGGAGELFF
TRBJ1-6 | 16 | TRBV5-1 | CASSLAFGQRNSPLHF
TRBJ2-1 | 13 | TRBV12-3/TRBV12-4 | CASRDRGPNEQFF
TRBJ2-2 | 18 | TRBV3-1 | CASSQGLAGATNTGELFF
TRBJ1-2 | 15 | TRBV18 | CASSSGEGRIGGYTF
TRBJ2-7 | 15 | TRBV7-2 | CASSLGGTGLEEQYF
TRBJ2-1 | 14 | TRBV5-4 | CASSTPRSYNEQFF
TRBJ2-7 | 13 | TRBV29-1 | CSVEDQSSYEQYF
TRBJ2-3 | 15 | TRBV12-3/TRBV12-4 | CASSLGQGYTDTQYF
TRBJ2-5 | 11 | TRBV7-2 | CASSPKETQYF
TRBJ1-5 | 14 | TRBV9 | CASSVGDTDQPQHF
TRBJ1-3 | 17 | TRBV5-5 | CASSLEGLHNSGNTIYF
TRBJ2-7 | 12 | TRBV27 | CASGHGSYEQYF
TRBJ1-5 | 14 | TRBV4-1 | CASSRIGSNQPQHF
TRBJ2-1 | 15 | TRBV27 | CASSFRGPSYNEQFF
TRBJ2-7 | 15 | TRBV6-5 | CASSNGLAGAYEQYF
TRBJ2-7 | 15 | TRBV20-1 | CSANALQGRSDEQYF
TRBJ2-3 | 16 | TRBV10-3 | CAISGGVVGLTDTQYF
TRBJ2-7 | 15 | TRBV7-9 | CASSPPDKFLYEQYF
TRBJ1-5 | 14 | TRBV12-3/TRBV12-4 | CASRLQGYNQPQHF
TRBJ2-5 | 13 | TRBV11-2 | CASSLGLAETQYF
TRBJ2-3 | 16 | TRBV24-1 | CATSDNLSGSGDTQYF
TRBJ1-1 | 14 | TRBV18 | CASSEDRVDTEAFF
TRBJ2-1 | 11 | TRBV20-1 | CSALIDDEQFF